This TCR beta chain was sequenced in a study of OX40 agonist ivuxolimab in advanced cancers. Study results and limitations: Low normalized T-cell clonal expansion was additionally recorded for some nonresponders. Both CD4+ and CD8+ T cell populations in blood had undergone clonal expansion by week 6 at 0.1 to 3.0 mg/kg.

Germline CDR1 is MNHNS and CDR2 is SASEGT. The CDR3 loop spans 14 amino acids. J gave up 4 bases and V 5 bases, and 6 bases lay outside the gene matches. A word on this clone: Its antigen is not identified.

The table came from immunoSEQ multiplex PCR; TCRdb's copy has only in-frame clones and leaves some out. Among 110,000 or so clones, more than 85% were seen once, and the ten largest hold around 0.64%. This clonotype was obtained from an adult with an advanced solid tumor such as melanoma, head and neck, liver or kidney cancer. Sequencing was performed on CD4+ or CD8+ T cells sorted from blood, taken in a trial of the OX40 agonist ivuxolimab. V usage is TRBV6-1 and J usage is TRBJ1-1; 8 positions match TRBD1. The CDR3 DNA reads as TGTGCCAGCAGTAAGGACAGGGTAGTCACTGAAGCTTTCTTT. It yields the protein CASSKDRVVTEAFF.